The entry below describes one TCR beta chain. Its antigen is still unknown. The record originates from a study of CD8+CD57+ T cells in acquired aplastic anemia. Germline loops: CDR1 SGHDT, CDR2 YYEEEE. The CDR3 contains 16 residues. V gave up 0 bases and J gave up 5 bases, with 17 bases separating them. TCR beta VDJ combinations and CDR3 sequences were profiled from genomic DNA. TCRdb redid the calling of the reads with MiXCR, one entry per CDR3 protein. The sample yields about 400,000 distinct CDR3 sequences, around 68% seen once. Study-wide points: Patients and controls shared approximately 30 CD8+ CDR3 sequences, highly expressed in patients.

Material: sorted CD4+, CD8+, or CD8+CD57+ T cells (not recorded which) from PBMCs. The V and J genes are TRBV5-6 and TRBJ1-2; no firm D call. This TCR was sampled from a human donor in good health, serving as a control. The CDR3 nucleotides are TGTGCCAGCAGCTTGGCCGACGGTGTTAGGCATTATGGCTACACCTTC. Translation gives CASSLADGVRHYGYTF.